These T cell receptor beta chains were read from a single sample in a study of naive and memory T cell subsets. TCRdb independently ran MiXCR on the UMI-ligation and nested PCR reads; one entry per CDR3 protein. The sample contains 120,000 to 150,000 distinct CDR3 sequences, about 23% of which appear only once. The sequenced sample consisted of naive CD4+ T cells from blood. Receptors originate from a human donor in good health. Both conserved end residues are part of each CDR3. Each record gives: J gene, V gene, D gene, clone size, CDR3 DNA, CDR3 protein. A D gene is named only where the DNA matches it firmly. Clone size is not always given. Where it is, it says once, few, many or a class for expanded clones.

TRBJ2-7 TRBV25-1 TRBD1 many TGTGCCAGCAGCAGACAGGGGCACTGGGAGCAGTACTTC CASSRQGHWEQYF
TRBJ1-1 TRBV28 NA NA TGTGCCAGCAGTTTAGGGACGGCTGAACGGAACACTGAAGCTTTCTTT CASSLGTAERNTEAFF
TRBJ1-1 TRBV18 NA few TGTGCCAGCCGGAGTACAGGGTTAGATACTGAAGCTTTCTTT CASRSTGLDTEAFF
TRBJ2-3 TRBV5-8 TRBD1 once TGTGCCAGCAGCTTTCCGACAGGGGGCACAGATACGCAGTATTTT CASSFPTGGTDTQYF
TRBJ2-4 TRBV7-8 NA NA TGTGCCAGCAGCTTAGAGAGCATCCTATGGGGGGTGAAAAACATTCAGTACTTC CASSLESILWGVKNIQYF
TRBJ2-3 TRBV7-2 NA few TGTGCCAGCAGCTTACCCAGCGGAGCCACAGATACGCAGTATTTT CASSLPSGATDTQYF
TRBJ2-3 TRBV24-1 NA NA TGTGCCACCAGTGATTTGCGCAGGGTTGCAGATACGCAGTATTTT CATSDLRRVADTQYF
TRBJ2-5 TRBV29-1 TRBD1 many TGCAGCGTTTCGTTCGGGACAGGGGTGCGCGAGACCCAGTACTTC CSVSFGTGVRETQYF
TRBJ2-7 TRBV4-2 NA NA TGTGCCAGCAGCCAAGCCTCGACGGCCGAGCAGTACTTC CASSQASTAEQYF
TRBJ2-4 TRBV3-1 NA many TGTGCCAGCAGCCAAACTCAGACCGGCATTCAGTACTTC CASSQTQTGIQYF
TRBJ2-7 TRBV28 NA NA TGTGCCAGCAGTTTAAGGTCGTCCGGTTCTTCCGAGCAGTACTTC CASSLRSSGSSEQYF
TRBJ2-3 TRBV12-3/TRBV12-4 NA NA TGTGCCAGCAGTCCTCGGACCTCGACTAGCACAGATACGCAGTATTTT CASSPRTSTSTDTQYF
TRBJ1-2 TRBV2 NA few TGTGCCAGCAGTGGATCGATCAGTTATGGCTACACCTTC CASSGSISYGYTF
TRBJ2-3 TRBV5-1 TRBD2 NA TGCGCCAGCAGCTTGCCCCGACTAGCGGGAAGCACAGATACGCAGTATTTT CASSLPRLAGSTDTQYF
TRBJ1-5 TRBV6-6 TRBD1 few TGTGCCAGCAGTAATACAGGGGGAAGTGGCAATCAGCCCCAGCATTTT CASSNTGGSGNQPQHF
TRBJ1-2 TRBV7-8 NA few TGTGCCAGCAGCTTAGCGCCAAACGCAGGGGACTATGGCTACACCTTC CASSLAPNAGDYGYTF
TRBJ2-7 TRBV6-5 NA NA TGTGCCAGCAGTCCCAGGGTTAGGGACGAGCAGTACTTC CASSPRVRDEQYF
TRBJ2-6 TRBV25-1 NA NA TGTGCCAGCAGGGACGTTGGGGCCAACGTCCTGACTTTC CASRDVGANVLTF
TRBJ1-2 TRBV19 TRBD1 NA TGTGCCAGTAGTATCCTAAACAGGGGCGAAGGCTATGGCTACACCTTC CASSILNRGEGYGYTF
TRBJ1-1 TRBV6-6 NA NA TGTGCCAGCAGTTACTCAGGGGGGCAAGAAGCTTTCTTT CASSYSGGQEAFF
TRBJ1-2 TRBV28 NA NA TGTGCCATCCGCCGGGCGGTACAATCTGGCTACACCTTC CAIRRAVQSGYTF
TRBJ1-1 TRBV20-1 NA NA TGCAGTGCTAGAGATAGGGCAGGGAGCATTGTGAACACTGAAGCTTTCTTT CSARDRAGSIVNTEAFF
TRBJ2-7 TRBV29-1 NA NA TGCAGCGTTGTCTCCGGGGCGGATGAGCAGTACTTC CSVVSGADEQYF
TRBJ2-2 TRBV7-8 NA NA TGTGCCAGCAGCTTAGCCCGGACGAACACCGGGGAGCTGTTTTTT CASSLARTNTGELFF
TRBJ2-7 TRBV5-1 NA NA TGCGCCAGCAGCTTGGCTACGGGGCCCGGCTACGAGCAGTACTTC CASSLATGPGYEQYF
TRBJ2-7 TRBV29-1 NA few TGCAGCGTGTCGGGACGCCTCTCCTACGAGCAGTACTTC CSVSGRLSYEQYF
TRBJ2-5 TRBV5-1 TRBD2 few TGCGCCAGCAGCTCCGTAGCGGGACGCGAAGAGACCCAGTACTTC CASSSVAGREETQYF
TRBJ2-3 TRBV20-1 TRBD1 few TGCAGTGCTGGATGGACAGGGAAACCCCAAGTCGAGCAGTATTTT CSAGWTGKPQVEQYF
TRBJ1-1 TRBV6-6 NA NA TGTGCCAGCAAGCGGTTATACACTGAAGCTTTCTTT CASKRLYTEAFF
TRBJ1-5 TRBV12-3/TRBV12-4 NA NA TGTGCCAGCAGTTACCAGCTCCAGCCCCAGCATTTT CASSYQLQPQHF
TRBJ2-7 TRBV5-1 TRBD2 NA TGCGCCGGCAGCCACCTAGCGGGAGGCCCCTACGAGCAGTACTTC CAGSHLAGGPYEQYF
TRBJ1-6 TRBV7-2 NA NA TGTGCCAGCAGCCGGCAGACAGGAGACAATTCACCCCTCCACTTT CASSRQTGDNSPLHF
TRBJ2-7 TRBV5-1 TRBD1 few TGCGCCAGCAGCTTACAGGGGCCCGGCTACGAGCAGTACTTC CASSLQGPGYEQYF
TRBJ2-7 TRBV12-3/TRBV12-4 NA NA TGTGGGTCAAGGGGCAGTTCGTCGTACGAGCAGTACTTC CGSRGSSSYEQYF
TRBJ2-1 TRBV6-5 NA NA TGTGCCAGCAGTGAGCTTCTGGATAATGAGCAGTTCTTC CASSELLDNEQFF
TRBJ1-3 TRBV20-1 TRBD1 NA TGCAGTGTCCAGGGGGCGAATGGAAACACCATATATTTT CSVQGANGNTIYF
TRBJ2-1 TRBV7-8 NA few TGTGCCAGCAGCCCCGCGTTAGCGGCATACAATGAGCAGTTCTTC CASSPALAAYNEQFF
TRBJ2-7 TRBV9 TRBD2 NA TGTGCCAGCAGCGGAAGAGGTCTAGCGGGACCCTACGAGCAGTACTTC CASSGRGLAGPYEQYF
TRBJ2-7 TRBV12-3/TRBV12-4 NA few TGTGCCAGCAGTTTGGGTCAGGGCTACGAGCAGTACTTC CASSLGQGYEQYF
TRBJ2-3 TRBV12-3/TRBV12-4 NA NA TGTGCCAGCAGTTTAGGAGCATCCACAGATACGCAGTATTTT CASSLGASTDTQYF
TRBJ2-2 TRBV4-2 TRBD1 many TGTGCCAGCAGCCGACAGGGGTTTGCCGGGGAGCTGTTTTTT CASSRQGFAGELFF
TRBJ2-2 TRBV6-2/TRBV6-3 NA few TGTGCCAGCAGAAAAGGGGCAGCCACGAACACCGGGGAGCTGTTTTTT CASRKGAATNTGELFF
TRBJ1-2 TRBV15 NA few TGTGCCACCAGCCCTGATCAGGCCAGGACCTATGGCTACACCTTC CATSPDQARTYGYTF
TRBJ1-4 TRBV28 NA NA TGTGCCAGCAGGCACTCGGGGCCTTTAGGGGAAAAACTGTTTTTT CASRHSGPLGEKLFF
TRBJ2-7 TRBV20-1 NA NA TGCAGTGCCCTGGATGCGCCCTACGAGCAGTACTTC CSALDAPYEQYF
TRBJ2-7 TRBV20-1 TRBD1 NA TGCAGTGCTAGTTCGGACAGGGGGCCGTACGAGCAGTACTTC CSASSDRGPYEQYF
TRBJ2-3 TRBV7-2 TRBD1 few TGTGCCAGCAGCACACAGGGGGTCGGCACAGATACGCAGTATTTT CASSTQGVGTDTQYF
TRBJ2-1 TRBV28 TRBD2 NA TGTGCCGGCAGTTCCGGGACTAGCGGGATGAGGTACAATGAGCAGTTCTTC CAGSSGTSGMRYNEQFF
TRBJ1-5 TRBV29-1 TRBD1 many TGCAGCGTTGTGGACAGGGGGCAGAGTCAGCCCCAGCATTTT CSVVDRGQSQPQHF
TRBJ2-1 TRBV12-3/TRBV12-4 TRBD2 NA TGTGCCAGCAGTCGGGTGGTAGCGGGAGTTTACAATGAGCAGTTCTTC CASSRVVAGVYNEQFF
TRBJ2-4 TRBV28 TRBD1 NA TGTGCCAGCACCGCGGGACAGGGGGCTTTGGCCAAAAACATTCAGTACTTC CASTAGQGALAKNIQYF
TRBJ1-1 TRBV20-1 NA few TGCAGTGCTAGGACACTGAACACTGAAGCTTTCTTT CSARTLNTEAFF
TRBJ1-1 TRBV20-1 TRBD1 many TGCAGTGCTCCGTACAGGGGTTTAGGAACTGAAGCTTTCTTT CSAPYRGLGTEAFF